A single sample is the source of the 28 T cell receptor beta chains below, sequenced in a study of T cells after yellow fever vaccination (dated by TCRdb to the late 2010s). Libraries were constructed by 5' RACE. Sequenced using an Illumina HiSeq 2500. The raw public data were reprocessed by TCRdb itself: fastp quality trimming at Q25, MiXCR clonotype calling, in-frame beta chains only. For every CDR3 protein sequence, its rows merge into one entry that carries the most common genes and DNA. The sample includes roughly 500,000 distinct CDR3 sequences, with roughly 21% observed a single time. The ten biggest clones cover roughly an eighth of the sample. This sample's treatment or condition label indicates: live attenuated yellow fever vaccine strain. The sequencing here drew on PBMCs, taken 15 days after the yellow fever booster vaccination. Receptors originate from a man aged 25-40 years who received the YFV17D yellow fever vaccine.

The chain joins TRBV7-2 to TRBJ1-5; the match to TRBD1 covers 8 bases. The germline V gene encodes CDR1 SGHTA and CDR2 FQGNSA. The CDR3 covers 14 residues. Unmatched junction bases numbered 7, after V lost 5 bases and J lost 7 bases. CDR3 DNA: TGTGCCAGCAGCGAGGCAGGGGGCGGACAGCCCCAGCATTTT. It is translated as CASSEAGGGQPQHF.

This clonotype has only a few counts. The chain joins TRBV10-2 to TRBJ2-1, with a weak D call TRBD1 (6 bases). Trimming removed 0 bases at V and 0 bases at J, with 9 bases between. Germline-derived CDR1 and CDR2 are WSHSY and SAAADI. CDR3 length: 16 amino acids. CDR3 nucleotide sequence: TGCGCCAGCAGTGAGTCAGGGGGTAGCTCCTACAATGAGCAGTTCTTC. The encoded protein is CASSESGGSSYNEQFF.

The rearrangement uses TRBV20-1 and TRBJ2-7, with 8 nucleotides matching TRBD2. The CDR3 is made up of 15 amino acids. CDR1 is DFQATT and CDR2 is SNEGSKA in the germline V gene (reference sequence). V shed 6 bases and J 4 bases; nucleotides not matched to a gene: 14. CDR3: CSAPNLIAGTYEQYF. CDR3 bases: TGCAGTGCCCCAAACTTGATAGCGGGAACGTACGAGCAGTACTTC.

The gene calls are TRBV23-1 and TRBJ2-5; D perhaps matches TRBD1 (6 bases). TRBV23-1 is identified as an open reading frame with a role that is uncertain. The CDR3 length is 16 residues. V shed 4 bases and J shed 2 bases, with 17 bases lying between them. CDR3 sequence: CASSLHPGESQETQYF. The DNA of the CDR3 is TGCGCCAGCAGTCTCCACCCAGGGGAGTCGCAAGAGACCCAGTACTTC.

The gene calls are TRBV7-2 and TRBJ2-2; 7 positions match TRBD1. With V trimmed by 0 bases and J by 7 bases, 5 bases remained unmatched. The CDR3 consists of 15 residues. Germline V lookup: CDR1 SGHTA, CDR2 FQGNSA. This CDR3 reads CASSLADREGGELFF. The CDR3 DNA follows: TGTGCCAGCAGCTTAGCAGACAGGGAAGGCGGGGAGCTGTTTTTT.

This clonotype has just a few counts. CDR3 in DNA: TGCGCCAGCAGGGTGGACAGCTACAATGAGCAGTTCTTC. Its translation is CASRVDSYNEQFF. V and J are TRBV5-1 and TRBJ2-1; TRBD1 is a possible D gene (6 bases). This CDR3 is 13 amino acids long. With 5 bases removed from V and 3 bases from J, the gap between germline ends came to 9 bases. Germline CDR1 SGHRS, CDR2 YFSETQ.

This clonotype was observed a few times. The CDR3 coding sequence is TGTGCCAGCACCTCAGGAGAGAACACCGGGGAGCTGTTTTTT. The encoded protein is CASTSGENTGELFF. V usage is TRBV12-3 or TRBV12-4 and J usage is TRBJ2-2; D unresolved. V was cut by 7 bases and J by 1 base, with 10 bases left in between. The length of the CDR3 is 14 residues.

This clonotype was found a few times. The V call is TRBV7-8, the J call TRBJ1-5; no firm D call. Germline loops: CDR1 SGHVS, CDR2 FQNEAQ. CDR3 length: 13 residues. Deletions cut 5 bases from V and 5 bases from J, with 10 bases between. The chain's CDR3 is CASSPSPDQPQHF. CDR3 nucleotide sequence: TGTGCCAGCAGCCCCTCACCTGATCAGCCCCAGCATTTT.

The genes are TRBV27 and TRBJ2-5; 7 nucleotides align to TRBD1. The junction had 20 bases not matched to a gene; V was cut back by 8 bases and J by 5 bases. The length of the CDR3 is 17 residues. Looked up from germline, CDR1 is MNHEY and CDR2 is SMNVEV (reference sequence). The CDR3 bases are TGTGCCAGCCAAGAGACCGGAGCTCGACAGGGATGGGAGACCCAGTACTTC. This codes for CASQETGARQGWETQYF.

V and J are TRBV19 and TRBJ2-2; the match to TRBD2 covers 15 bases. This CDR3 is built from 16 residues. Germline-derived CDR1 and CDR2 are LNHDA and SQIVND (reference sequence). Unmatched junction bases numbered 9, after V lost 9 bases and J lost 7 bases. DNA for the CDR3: TGTGCCAGCCGGACTAGCGGGAGGGCCGGTGGCGGGGAGCTGTTTTTT. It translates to CASRTSGRAGGGELFF.

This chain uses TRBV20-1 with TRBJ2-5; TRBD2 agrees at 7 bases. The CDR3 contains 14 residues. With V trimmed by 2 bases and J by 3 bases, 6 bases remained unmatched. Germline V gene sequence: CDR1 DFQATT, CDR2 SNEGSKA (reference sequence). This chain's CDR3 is CSARIAGAKETQYF. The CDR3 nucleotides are TGCAGTGCTAGAATAGCGGGTGCAAAAGAGACCCAGTACTTC.

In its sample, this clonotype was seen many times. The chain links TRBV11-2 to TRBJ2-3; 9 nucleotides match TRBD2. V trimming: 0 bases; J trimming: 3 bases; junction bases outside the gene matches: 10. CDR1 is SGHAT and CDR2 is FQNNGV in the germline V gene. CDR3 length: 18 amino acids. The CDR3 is CASSLEGAGGGPTDTQYF. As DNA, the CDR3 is TGTGCCAGCAGCTTAGAGGGAGCGGGGGGAGGGCCAACAGATACGCAGTATTTT.

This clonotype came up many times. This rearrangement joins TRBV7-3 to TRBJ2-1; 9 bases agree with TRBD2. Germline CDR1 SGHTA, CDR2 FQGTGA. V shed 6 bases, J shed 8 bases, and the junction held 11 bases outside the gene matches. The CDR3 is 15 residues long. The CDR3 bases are TGTGCCAGCAGTAGTAGCGGGAGTTGGAGAGATGAGCAGTTCTTC. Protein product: CASSSSGSWRDEQFF.

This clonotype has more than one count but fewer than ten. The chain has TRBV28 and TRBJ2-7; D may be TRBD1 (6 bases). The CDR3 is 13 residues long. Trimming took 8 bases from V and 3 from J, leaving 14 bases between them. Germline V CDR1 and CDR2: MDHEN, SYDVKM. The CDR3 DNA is TGTGCCAGCTACAACAGGGACAACTACGAGCAGTACTTC. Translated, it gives CASYNRDNYEQYF.

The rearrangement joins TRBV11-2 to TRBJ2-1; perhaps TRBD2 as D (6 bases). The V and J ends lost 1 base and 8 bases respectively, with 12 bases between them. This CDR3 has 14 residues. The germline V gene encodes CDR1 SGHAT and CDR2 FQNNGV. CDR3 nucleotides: TGTGCCAGCAGCTTAGGGGGAGCGGGTTATGAGCAGTTCTTC. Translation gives CASSLGGAGYEQFF.

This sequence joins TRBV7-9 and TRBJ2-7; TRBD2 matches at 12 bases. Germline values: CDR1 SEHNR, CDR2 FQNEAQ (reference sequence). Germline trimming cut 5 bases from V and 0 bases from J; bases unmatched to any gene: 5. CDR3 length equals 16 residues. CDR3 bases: TGTGCCAGCAGCGGACCGGGACTAGCGGGCTCCTACGAGCAGTACTTC. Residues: CASSGPGLAGSYEQYF.

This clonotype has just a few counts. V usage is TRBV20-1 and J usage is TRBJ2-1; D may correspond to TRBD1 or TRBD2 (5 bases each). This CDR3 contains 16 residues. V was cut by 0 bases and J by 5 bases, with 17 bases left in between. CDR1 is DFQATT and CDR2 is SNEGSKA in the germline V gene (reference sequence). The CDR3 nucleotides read TGCAGTGCTAGAGATCCCAGCCTGGGGGATGACAATGAGCAGTTCTTC. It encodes CSARDPSLGDDNEQFF.

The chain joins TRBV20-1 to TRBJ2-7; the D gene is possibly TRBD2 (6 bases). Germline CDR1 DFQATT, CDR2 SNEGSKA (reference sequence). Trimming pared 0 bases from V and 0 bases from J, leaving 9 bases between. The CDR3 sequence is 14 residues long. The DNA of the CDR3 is TGCAGTGCTAGAGAGGCGGGGCCCTCCTACGAGCAGTACTTC. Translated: CSAREAGPSYEQYF.

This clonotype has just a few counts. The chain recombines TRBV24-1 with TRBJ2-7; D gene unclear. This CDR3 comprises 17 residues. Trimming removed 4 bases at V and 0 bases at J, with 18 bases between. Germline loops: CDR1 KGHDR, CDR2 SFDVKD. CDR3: CATSDLPVVDTSYEQYF. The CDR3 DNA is TGTGCCACCAGTGACCTGCCGGTTGTGGATACCTCCTACGAGCAGTACTTC.

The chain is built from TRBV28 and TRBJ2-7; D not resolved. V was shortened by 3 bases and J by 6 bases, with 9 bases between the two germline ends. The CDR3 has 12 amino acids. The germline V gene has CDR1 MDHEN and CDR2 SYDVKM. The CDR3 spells CASSFRSFEQYF. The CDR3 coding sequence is TGTGCCAGCAGTTTCCGGTCGTTCGAGCAGTACTTC. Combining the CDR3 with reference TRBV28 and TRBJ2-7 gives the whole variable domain DVKVTQSSRYLVKRTGEKVFLECVQDMDHENMFWYRQDPGLGLRLIYFSYDVKMKEKGDIPEGYSVSREKKERFSLILESASTNQTSMYLCASSFRSFEQYFGPGTRLTVT.

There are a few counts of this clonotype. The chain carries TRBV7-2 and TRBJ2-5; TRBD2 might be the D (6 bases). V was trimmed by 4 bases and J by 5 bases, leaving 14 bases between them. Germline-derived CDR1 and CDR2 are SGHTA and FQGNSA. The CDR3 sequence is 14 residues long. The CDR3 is CASSSGSGRETQYF. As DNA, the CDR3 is TGTGCCAGCAGCTCCGGGAGCGGTAGGGAGACCCAGTACTTC.

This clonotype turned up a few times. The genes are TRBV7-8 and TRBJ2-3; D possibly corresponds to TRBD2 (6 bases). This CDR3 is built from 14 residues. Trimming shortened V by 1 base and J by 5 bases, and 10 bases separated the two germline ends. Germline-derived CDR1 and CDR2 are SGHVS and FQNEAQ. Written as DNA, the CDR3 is TGTGCCAGCAGCTTAGTTCGGGGACTAGATACGCAGTATTTT. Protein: CASSLVRGLDTQYF.

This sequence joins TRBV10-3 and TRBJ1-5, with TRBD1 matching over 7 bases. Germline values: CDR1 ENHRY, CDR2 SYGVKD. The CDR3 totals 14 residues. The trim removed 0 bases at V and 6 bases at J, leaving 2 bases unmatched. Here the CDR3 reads CAISESQGGQPQHF. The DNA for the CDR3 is TGTGCCATCAGTGAGTCGCAGGGGGGTCAGCCCCAGCATTTT.

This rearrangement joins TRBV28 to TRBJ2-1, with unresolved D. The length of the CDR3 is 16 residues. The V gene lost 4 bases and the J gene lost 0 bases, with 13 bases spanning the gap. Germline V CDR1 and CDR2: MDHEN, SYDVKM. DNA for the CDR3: TGTGCCAGCAGTTCCAGTGCGGCCGGCTCCTACAATGAGCAGTTCTTC. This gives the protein CASSSSAAGSYNEQFF.

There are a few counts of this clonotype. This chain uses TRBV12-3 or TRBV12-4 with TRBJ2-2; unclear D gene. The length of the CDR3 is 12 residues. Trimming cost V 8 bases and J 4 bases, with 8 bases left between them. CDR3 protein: CASLRSTGELFF. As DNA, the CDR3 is TGTGCCAGCCTTAGGTCCACCGGGGAGCTGTTTTTT.

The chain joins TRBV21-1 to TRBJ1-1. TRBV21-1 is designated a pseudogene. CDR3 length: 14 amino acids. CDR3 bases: TGTGCCAGCAGCAAAAAGACCGAGAACACTGAAGCTTTCTTT. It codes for CASSKKTENTEAFF.

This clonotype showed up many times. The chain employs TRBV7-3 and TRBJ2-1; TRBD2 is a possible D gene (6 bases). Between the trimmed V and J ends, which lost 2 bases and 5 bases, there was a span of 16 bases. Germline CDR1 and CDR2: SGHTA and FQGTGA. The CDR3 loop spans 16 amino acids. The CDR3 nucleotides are TGTGCCAGCAGCTTAGGGACGACGGGAGTCAACAATGAGCAGTTCTTC. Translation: CASSLGTTGVNNEQFF.

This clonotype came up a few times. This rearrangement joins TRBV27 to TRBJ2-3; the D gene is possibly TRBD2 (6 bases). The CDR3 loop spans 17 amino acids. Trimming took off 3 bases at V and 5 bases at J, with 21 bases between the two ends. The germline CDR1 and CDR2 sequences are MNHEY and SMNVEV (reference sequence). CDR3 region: CASSLRAPWTGGDTQYF. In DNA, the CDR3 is TGTGCCAGCAGTTTGAGGGCGCCCTGGACCGGGGGAGATACGCAGTATTTT.